The clone carrying this T cell receptor beta chain was observed a few times. Separate cDNA molecules each had unique molecular identifiers attached to them. TCRdb processed the 5' RACE reads anew with MiXCR; each CDR3 protein has one entry. This sample has 79,000 or so distinct CDR3 sequences; roughly 13% occur once, and the top ten carry approximately 1.1%. The data derive from a study of early T cells in non-severe SARS-CoV-2 infection. Germline CDR1 reads MDHEN; CDR2 reads SYDVKM. The CDR3 extends over 14 amino acids. V was trimmed by 4 bases and J by 0 bases, leaving 10 bases between them. This chain connects TRBV28 to TRBJ2-7; either TRBD1 or TRBD2 may supply D (5 bases each). This sequence was found in an adult who was a healthcare worker with PCR-confirmed SARS-CoV-2 infection or an uninfected control (not recorded which). Material for sequencing was whole blood. Here the CDR3 reads CASSSTGTSYEQYF. The CDR3 bases are TGTGCCAGCAGTTCGACTGGGACCTCCTACGAGCAGTACTTC.